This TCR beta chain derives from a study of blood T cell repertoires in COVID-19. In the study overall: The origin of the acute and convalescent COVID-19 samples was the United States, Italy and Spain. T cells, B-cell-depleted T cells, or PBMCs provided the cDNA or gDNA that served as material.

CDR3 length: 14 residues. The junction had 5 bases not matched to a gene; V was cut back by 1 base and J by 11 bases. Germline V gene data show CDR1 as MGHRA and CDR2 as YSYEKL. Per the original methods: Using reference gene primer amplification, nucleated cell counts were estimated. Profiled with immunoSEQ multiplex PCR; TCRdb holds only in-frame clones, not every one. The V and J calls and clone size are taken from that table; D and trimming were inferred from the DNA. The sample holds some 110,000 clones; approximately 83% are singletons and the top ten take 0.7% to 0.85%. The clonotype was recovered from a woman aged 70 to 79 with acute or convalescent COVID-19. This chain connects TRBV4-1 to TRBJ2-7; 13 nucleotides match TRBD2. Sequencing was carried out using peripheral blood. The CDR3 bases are TGCGCCAGCAGCCAAGCGGGACTAGCGGGAATGGAGTACTTC. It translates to CASSQAGLAGMEYF.